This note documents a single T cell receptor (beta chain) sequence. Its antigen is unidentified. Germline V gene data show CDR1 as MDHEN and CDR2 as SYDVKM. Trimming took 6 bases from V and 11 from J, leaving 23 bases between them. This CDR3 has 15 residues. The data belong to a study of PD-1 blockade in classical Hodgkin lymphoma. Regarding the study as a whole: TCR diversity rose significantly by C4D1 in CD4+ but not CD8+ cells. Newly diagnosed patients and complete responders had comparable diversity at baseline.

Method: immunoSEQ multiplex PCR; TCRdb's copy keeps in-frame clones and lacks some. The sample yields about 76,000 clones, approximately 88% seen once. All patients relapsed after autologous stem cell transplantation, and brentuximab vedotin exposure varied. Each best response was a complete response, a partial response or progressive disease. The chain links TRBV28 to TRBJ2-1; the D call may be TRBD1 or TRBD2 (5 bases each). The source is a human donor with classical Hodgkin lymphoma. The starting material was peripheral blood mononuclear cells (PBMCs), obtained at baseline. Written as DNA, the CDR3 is TGTGCCAGCAGCGCTAGTGGGACCACCCAGTATCAGCAGTTCTTC. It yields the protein CASSASGTTQYQQFF.